The 6 T cell receptor beta chains presented below share a single source sample, sequenced in a study of long-term antiretroviral therapy in people with HIV. Survey level was the resolution at which the v3.0 immunoSEQ assay ran. Clones were sequenced by immunoSEQ multiplex PCR, and TCRdb holds only the in-frame ones, with some missing. Of more than 20,000 clones in the sample, 82% are singletons; the top ten hold about 10%. Sequenced here: unsorted PBMCs, sampled 2.3 to 2.5 years after starting antiretroviral therapy. These receptors originate from a man aged 40-55 years with HIV.

The rearrangement uses TRBV21-1 and TRBJ2-7. TRBV21-1 is a listed pseudogene. The CDR3 is 11 residues long. The CDR3 coding sequence is TGTGCCAGCAGCTTGACCTACGAGCAGTACTTC. Translating it yields CASSLTYEQYF.

The rearrangement joins TRBV7-9 to TRBJ1-1, with D perhaps matching TRBD1 (5 bases). Between the trimmed V and J ends, which lost 4 bases and 6 bases, there was a span of 27 bases. Looked up from germline, CDR1 is SEHNR and CDR2 is FQNEAQ (reference sequence). This CDR3 has 18 amino acids. The CDR3 nucleotides are TGTGCCAGCAGCTCCTTAGACAGTCAGAATCCCCTACGGGCTGAAGCTTTCTTT. Translation gives CASSSLDSQNPLRAEAFF.

The J gene is TRBJ1-6, the V gene TRBV5-1, with a tentative D call TRBD1 (5 bases). The CDR3 consists of 14 residues. Trimming pared 3 bases from V and 9 bases from J, leaving 13 bases between. Germline V lookup: CDR1 SGHRS, CDR2 YFSETQ. The CDR3 reads CASSYDSRISPLHF. CDR3 sequence (DNA): TGCGCCAGCAGCTACGACAGTCGGATTTCACCCCTCCACTTT.

This clone was seen once. This sequence joins TRBV19 and TRBJ1-5; D is unclear. Germline V lookup: CDR1 LNHDA, CDR2 SQIVND (reference sequence). The V gene lost 3 bases and the J gene lost 11 bases, with 11 bases spanning the gap. This CDR3 is built from 12 residues. CDR3 nucleotide sequence: TGTGCCAGTAGTATCGGGCTTACGGCCCAGCATTTT. It specifies CASSIGLTAQHF.

The chain couples TRBV5-1 to TRBJ2-7; D is uncertain. Trimming removed 7 bases at V and 3 bases at J, with 11 bases between. In germline, CDR1 is SGHRS, CDR2 YFSETQ. CDR3 length: 12 amino acids. For the CDR3, the DNA is TGCGCCAGCTCTGGGGATGACTACGAGCAGTACTTC. It yields the protein CASSGDDYEQYF.

This clone was counted only a few times. The CDR3 DNA follows: TGTGCCAGCAGCTTCGGCGACAATGAGCAGTTCTTC. Protein product: CASSFGDNEQFF. The rearrangement links TRBV11-3 to TRBJ2-1; unclear D gene. CDR1 is SGHNT, CDR2 YENEEA, per germline. The CDR3 consists of 12 residues. V lost 3 bases and J 5 bases, leaving 5 bases between the germline ends.